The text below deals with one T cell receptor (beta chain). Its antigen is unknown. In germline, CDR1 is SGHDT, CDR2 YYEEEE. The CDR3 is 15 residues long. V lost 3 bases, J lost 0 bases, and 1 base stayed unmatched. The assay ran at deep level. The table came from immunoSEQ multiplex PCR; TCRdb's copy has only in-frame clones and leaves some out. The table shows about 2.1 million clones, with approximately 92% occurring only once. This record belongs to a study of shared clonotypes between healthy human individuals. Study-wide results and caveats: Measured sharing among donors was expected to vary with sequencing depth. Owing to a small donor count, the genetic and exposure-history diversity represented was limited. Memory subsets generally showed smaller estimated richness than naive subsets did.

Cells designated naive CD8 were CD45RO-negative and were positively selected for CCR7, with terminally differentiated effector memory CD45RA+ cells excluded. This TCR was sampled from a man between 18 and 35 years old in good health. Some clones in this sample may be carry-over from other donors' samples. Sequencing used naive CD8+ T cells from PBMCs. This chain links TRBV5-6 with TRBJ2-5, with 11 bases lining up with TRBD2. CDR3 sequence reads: CASSWGLADQETQYF. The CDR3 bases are TGTGCCAGCAGCTGGGGACTAGCGGACCAAGAGACCCAGTACTTC.